Below, one T cell receptor (beta chain) is given with its context. Its antigen is as yet unknown. The CDR3 covers 16 residues. Trimming removed 8 bases from V and 0 bases from J; junction bases left unmatched: 9. Germline V lookup: CDR1 SNHLY, CDR2 FYNNEI. The data stem from a study of graft-versus-host responses after intestinal transplantation. Background on the study: Multivisceral, liver-intestinal, or isolated intestinal transplants were performed in recipients.

Generated by immunoSEQ multiplex PCR, the TCRdb table keeps only in-frame clones and is missing some. The sample includes roughly 60,000 clones, 91% of them seen just once. General study results and limits: Recipient-marrow GvH clones were detected, some having first appeared in ileum or blood.

The sequence was obtained from a human patient who received an intestinal transplant, so some T cells may come from the graft donor. The rearrangement uses TRBV2 and TRBJ1-3; 8 nucleotides match TRBD1. Sequenced here: PBMCs, sampled roughly 120 days after intestinal transplantation. This CDR3 is CASGSGDRSSGNTIYF. The DNA for the CDR3 is TGTGCCAGCGGGTCGGGGGACAGGAGCTCTGGAAACACCATATATTTT.